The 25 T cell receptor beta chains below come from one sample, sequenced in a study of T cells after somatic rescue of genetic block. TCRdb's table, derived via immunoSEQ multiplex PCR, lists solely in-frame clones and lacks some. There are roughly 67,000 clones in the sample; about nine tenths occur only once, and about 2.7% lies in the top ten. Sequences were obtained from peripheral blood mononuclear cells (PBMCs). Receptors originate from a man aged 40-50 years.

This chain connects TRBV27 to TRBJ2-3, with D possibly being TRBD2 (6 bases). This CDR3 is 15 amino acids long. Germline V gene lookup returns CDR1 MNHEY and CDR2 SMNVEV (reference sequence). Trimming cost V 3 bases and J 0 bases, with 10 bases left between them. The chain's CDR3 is CASSFGGTSTDTQYF. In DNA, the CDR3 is TGTGCCAGCAGTTTTGGGGGGACTAGCACAGATACGCAGTATTTT.

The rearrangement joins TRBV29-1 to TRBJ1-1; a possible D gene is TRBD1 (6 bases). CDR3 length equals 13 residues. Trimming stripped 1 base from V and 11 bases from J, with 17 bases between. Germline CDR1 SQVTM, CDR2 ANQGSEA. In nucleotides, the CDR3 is TGCAGCGTTGAAGCCCCGGGACATCAGGGGGCTTTCTTT. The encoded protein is CSVEAPGHQGAFF.

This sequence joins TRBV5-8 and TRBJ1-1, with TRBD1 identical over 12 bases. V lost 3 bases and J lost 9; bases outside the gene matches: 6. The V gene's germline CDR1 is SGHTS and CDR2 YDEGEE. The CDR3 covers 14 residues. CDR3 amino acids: CASSSGTGGLKAFF. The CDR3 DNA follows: TGTGCCAGCAGCTCCGGGACAGGGGGCCTCAAAGCTTTCTTT.

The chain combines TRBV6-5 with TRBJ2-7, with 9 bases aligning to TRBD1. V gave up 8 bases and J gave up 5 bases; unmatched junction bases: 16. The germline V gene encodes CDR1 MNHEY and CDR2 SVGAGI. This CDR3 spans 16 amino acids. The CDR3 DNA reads TGTGCCAGCGGTTCGGTTCTAGGGACAGGGCCCGACGAGCAGTACTTC. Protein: CASGSVLGTGPDEQYF.

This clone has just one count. DNA for the CDR3: TGTGCCAGCAGTTACGGACTAGCCAATGAGCAGTTCTTC. Translation gives CASSYGLANEQFF. The chain employs TRBV27 and TRBJ2-1; 8 bases match TRBD2. The V segment lost 4 bases and the J segment 6 bases; nucleotides outside the gene matches: 2. The germline gives CDR1 MNHEY, CDR2 SMNVEV (reference sequence). The length of the CDR3 is 13 residues.

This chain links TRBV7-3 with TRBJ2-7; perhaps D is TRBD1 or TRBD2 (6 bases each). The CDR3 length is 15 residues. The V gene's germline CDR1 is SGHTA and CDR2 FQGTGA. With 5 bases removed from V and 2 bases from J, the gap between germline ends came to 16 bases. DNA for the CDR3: TGTGCCAGCAGCCTCCAAGGGGGACTTACCTACGAGCAGTACTTC. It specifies CASSLQGGLTYEQYF.

CDR3 protein: CASSPPVVADNNEQFF. Here the CDR3 DNA reads TGTGCCAGCTCACCACCTGTGGTAGCAGATAACAATGAGCAGTTCTTC. The chain is built from TRBV18 and TRBJ2-1; D gene uncertain. Trimming took off 0 bases at V and 5 bases at J, with 14 bases between the two ends. This CDR3 comprises 16 residues. The germline V gene encodes CDR1 KGHSH and CDR2 LQKENI.

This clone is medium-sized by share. CDR3 region: CASSPAGGTGRYEQYF. CDR3 sequence (DNA): TGTGCCAGCAGCCCTGCGGGAGGGACCGGGCGGTACGAGCAGTACTTC. The chain carries TRBV7-9 and TRBJ2-7; 9 positions agree with TRBD2. From germline, CDR1 is SEHNR and CDR2 FQNEAQ (reference sequence). This CDR3 comprises 16 residues. V lost 5 bases and J lost 4; bases outside the gene matches: 12.

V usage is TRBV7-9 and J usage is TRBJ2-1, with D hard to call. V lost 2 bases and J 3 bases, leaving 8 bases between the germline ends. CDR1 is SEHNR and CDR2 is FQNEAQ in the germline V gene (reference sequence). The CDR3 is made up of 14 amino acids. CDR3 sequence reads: CASSLIHNYNEQFF. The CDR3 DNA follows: TGTGCCAGCAGCTTAATTCACAACTACAATGAGCAGTTCTTC.

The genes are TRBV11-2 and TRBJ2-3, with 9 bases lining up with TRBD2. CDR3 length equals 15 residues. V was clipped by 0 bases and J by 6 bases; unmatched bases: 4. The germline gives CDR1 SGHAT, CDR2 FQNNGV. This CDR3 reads CASSLDELAGDTQYF. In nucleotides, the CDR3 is TGTGCCAGCAGCTTAGATGAACTAGCGGGCGATACGCAGTATTTT.

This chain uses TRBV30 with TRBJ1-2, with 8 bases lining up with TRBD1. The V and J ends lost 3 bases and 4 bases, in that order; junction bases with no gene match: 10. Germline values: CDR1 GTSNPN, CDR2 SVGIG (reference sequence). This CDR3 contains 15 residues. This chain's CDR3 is CAWRAIWQGAYGYTF. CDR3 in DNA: TGTGCCTGGAGAGCTATTTGGCAGGGGGCCTATGGCTACACCTTC.

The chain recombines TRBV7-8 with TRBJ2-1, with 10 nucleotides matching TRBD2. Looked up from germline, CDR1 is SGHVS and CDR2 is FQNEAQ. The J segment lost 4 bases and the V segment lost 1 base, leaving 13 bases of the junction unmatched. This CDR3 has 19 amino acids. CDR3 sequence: CASSLGLAGAGPLYNEQFF. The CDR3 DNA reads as TGTGCCAGCAGCTTAGGTCTAGCGGGAGCGGGTCCCCTTTACAATGAGCAGTTCTTC.

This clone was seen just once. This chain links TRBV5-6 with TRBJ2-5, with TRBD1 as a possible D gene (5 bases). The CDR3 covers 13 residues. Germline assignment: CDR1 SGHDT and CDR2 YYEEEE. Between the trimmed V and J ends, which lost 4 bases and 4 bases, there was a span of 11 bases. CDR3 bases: TGTGCCAGCAGCCCAGACAGTTCAGAGACCCAGTACTTC. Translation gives CASSPDSSETQYF.

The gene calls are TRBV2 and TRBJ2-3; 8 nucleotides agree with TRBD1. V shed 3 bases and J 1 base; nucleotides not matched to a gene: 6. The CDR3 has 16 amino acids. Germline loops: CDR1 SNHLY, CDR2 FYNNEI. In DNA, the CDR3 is TGTGCCAGCAGTGAGGGCAGGGGGCTTGGCACAGATACGCAGTATTTT. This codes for CASSEGRGLGTDTQYF.

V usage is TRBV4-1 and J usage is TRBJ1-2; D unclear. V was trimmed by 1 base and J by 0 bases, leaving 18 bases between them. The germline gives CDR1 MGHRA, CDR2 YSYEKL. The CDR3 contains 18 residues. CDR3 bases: TGCGCCAGCAGCCAAGGTTTAGGCAGGCTTTCCCCTAACTATGGCTACACCTTC. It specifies CASSQGLGRLSPNYGYTF.

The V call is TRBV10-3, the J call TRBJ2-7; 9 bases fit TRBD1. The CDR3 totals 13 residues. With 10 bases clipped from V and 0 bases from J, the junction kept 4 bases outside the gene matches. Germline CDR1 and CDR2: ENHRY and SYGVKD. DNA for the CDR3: TGTGCCACCTCGGGACAGGGCTCCTACGAGCAGTACTTC. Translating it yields CATSGQGSYEQYF.

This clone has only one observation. The CDR3 DNA follows: TGTGCCAGCTCACTTTACGGGAGTGGAGATACGCAGTATTTT. Encoded protein: CASSLYGSGDTQYF. V usage is TRBV18 and J usage is TRBJ2-3; a possible D gene is TRBD2 (6 bases). Germline lookup yields CDR1 KGHSH and CDR2 LQKENI. The ends were cut back, 4 bases at V and 5 bases at J, with 13 bases in the middle. This CDR3 comprises 14 residues.

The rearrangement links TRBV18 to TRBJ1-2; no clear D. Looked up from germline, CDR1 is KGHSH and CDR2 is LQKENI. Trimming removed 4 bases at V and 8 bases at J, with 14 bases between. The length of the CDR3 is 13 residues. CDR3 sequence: CASSQLGVRGYTF. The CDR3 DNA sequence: TGTGCCAGCTCACAACTCGGAGTGCGCGGCTACACCTTC.

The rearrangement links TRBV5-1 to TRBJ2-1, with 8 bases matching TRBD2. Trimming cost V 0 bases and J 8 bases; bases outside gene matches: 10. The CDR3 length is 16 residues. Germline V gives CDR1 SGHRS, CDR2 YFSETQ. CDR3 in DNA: TGCGCCAGCAGCTTGGCCGGCGGGCGGGAGGTCGATGAGCAGTTCTTC. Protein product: CASSLAGGREVDEQFF.

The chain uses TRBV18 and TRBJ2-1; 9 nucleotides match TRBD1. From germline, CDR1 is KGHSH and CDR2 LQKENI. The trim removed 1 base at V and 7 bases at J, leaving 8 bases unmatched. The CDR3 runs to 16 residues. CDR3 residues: CASSPLARTGVNEQFF. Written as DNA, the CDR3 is TGTGCCAGCTCACCACTGGCCCGGACAGGGGTGAATGAGCAGTTCTTC.

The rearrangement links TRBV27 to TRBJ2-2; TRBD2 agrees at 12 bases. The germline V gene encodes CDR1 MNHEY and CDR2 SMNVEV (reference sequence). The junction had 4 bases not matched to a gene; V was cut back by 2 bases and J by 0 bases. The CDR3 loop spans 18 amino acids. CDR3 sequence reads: CASSLLLAGGANTGELFF. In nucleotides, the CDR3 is TGTGCCAGCAGTTTACTTCTAGCGGGAGGGGCGAACACCGGGGAGCTGTTTTTT.

CDR3 sequence: CASSLRGPYEQYF. In DNA, the CDR3 is TGTGCCAGCAGCCTGAGAGGCCCCTACGAGCAGTACTTC. The chain couples TRBV7-8 to TRBJ2-7; D is unresolved. Germline CDR1 and CDR2: SGHVS and FQNEAQ. CDR3 length: 13 amino acids. V lost 5 bases, J lost 2 bases, and 10 bases lay in between.

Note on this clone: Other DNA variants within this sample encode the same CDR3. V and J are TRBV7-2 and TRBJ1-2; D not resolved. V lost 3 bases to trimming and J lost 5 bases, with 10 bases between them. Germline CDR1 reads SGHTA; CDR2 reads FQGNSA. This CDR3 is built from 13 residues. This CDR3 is CASSFDISYGYTF. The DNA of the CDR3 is TGTGCCAGCAGCTTCGACATAAGTTATGGCTACACCTTC.

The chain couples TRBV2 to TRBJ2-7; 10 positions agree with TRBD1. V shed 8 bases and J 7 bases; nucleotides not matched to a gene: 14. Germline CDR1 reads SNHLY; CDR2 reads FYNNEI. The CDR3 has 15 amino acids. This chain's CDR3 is CASSSDRGPYNEQYF. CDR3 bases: TGTGCCAGCTCGAGCGACAGGGGGCCCTACAATGAGCAGTACTTC. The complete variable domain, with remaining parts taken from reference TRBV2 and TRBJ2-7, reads EPEVTQTPSHQVTQMGQEVILRCVPISNHLYFYWYRQILGQKVEFLVSFYNNEISEKSEIFDDQFSVERPDGSNFTLKIRSTKLEDSAMYFCASSSDRGPYNEQYFGPGTRLTVT.

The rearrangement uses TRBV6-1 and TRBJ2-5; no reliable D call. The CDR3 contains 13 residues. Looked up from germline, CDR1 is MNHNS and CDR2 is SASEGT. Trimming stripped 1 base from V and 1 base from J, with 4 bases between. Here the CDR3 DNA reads TGTGCCAGCAGTGAAGGGGTCCAAGAGACCCAGTACTTC. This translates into CASSEGVQETQYF.